A selection of T cell receptor beta chains follows, all from one sample in a study of early T cells in non-severe SARS-CoV-2 infection. TCRdb analysed the 5' RACE reads with MiXCR anew, one entry per CDR3 protein. The data hold tens of thousands of distinct CDR3 sequences, with 12% observed a single time. Sample: whole blood, taken at baseline. Receptors were obtained from an adult who was a healthcare worker with PCR-confirmed SARS-CoV-2 infection or an uninfected control (not recorded which). CDR3s include the opening cysteine and the closing phenylalanine or tryptophan. A D gene is named only where the DNA matches it firmly. Size is stated for part of the rows, as once, few or many counts, or as a class when the clone is expanded.

clone_size d_call j_call v_call cdr3_nt cdr3_aa
few TRBD1 TRBJ2-7 TRBV30 TGTGCCTACTACAGGGGGCCCCACGAGCAGTACTTC CAYYRGPHEQYF
NA NA TRBJ1-6 TRBV20-1 TGCAGTGCTAGTCGGCAGGGCCTGCCTTCACCCCTCCACTTT CSASRQGLPSPLHF
NA TRBD1 TRBJ2-2 TRBV7-9 TGTGCCAGCAGCCGGACAGGGCCGAACACCGGGGAGCTGTTTTTT CASSRTGPNTGELFF
once TRBD1 TRBJ1-1 TRBV12-3/TRBV12-4 TGTGCCAGCAGTTGGACAGGGGTCACTGAAGCTTTCTTT CASSWTGVTEAFF
NA NA TRBJ2-7 TRBV3-1 TGTGCCAGCAGCCAGCTCTACGAGCAGTACTTC CASSQLYEQYF
many TRBD2 TRBJ2-4 TRBV2 TGTGCCACACAGCGGGGGGATTACGCTATCAAAAACATTCAGTACTTC CATQRGDYAIKNIQYF
NA TRBD1 TRBJ2-7 TRBV23-1 TGCGCCAGCAGTTCGGGACAGATACTTCCCTACGAGCAGTACTTC CASSSGQILPYEQYF
few TRBD1 TRBJ1-6 TRBV5-4 TGTGCCAGCAGCTTCCAGCGGGAGGGGGCGCAGGATTCACCCCTCCACTTT CASSFQREGAQDSPLHF
NA NA TRBJ2-1 TRBV7-9 TGTGCCAGCAGCTTAGGTACAGGGAGGACCTCCTACAATGAGCAGTTCTTC CASSLGTGRTSYNEQFF
many TRBD1 TRBJ1-5 TRBV28 TGTGCCAGCGGACAGGGGGGTCCTCAGCCCCAGCATTTT CASGQGGPQPQHF
NA NA TRBJ1-4 TRBV4-1 TGCGCCAGCAGCCAAGGGCAACAGGGACCTAATGAAAAACTGTTTTTT CASSQGQQGPNEKLFF
NA TRBD1 TRBJ1-6 TRBV18 TGTGCCAGCTCACAGGGACAGGTTAATTCACCCCTCCACTTT CASSQGQVNSPLHF
few NA TRBJ1-1 TRBV20-1 TGCAGTGCTAGAGATCTAGCAGAGATAAACACTGAAGCTTTCTTT CSARDLAEINTEAFF
NA NA TRBJ2-1 TRBV6-5 TGTGCCAGCAGTTATCTAGGGCGAAGCGATGAGCAGTTCTTC CASSYLGRSDEQFF
few NA TRBJ1-1 TRBV11-2 TGTGCCAGCAGCCGTGCCGGACAAGACGAAGCTTTCTTT CASSRAGQDEAFF
NA NA TRBJ2-7 TRBV5-6 TGTGCCAGCAGCTATACAGAATACGAGCAGTACTTC CASSYTEYEQYF
few TRBD2 TRBJ2-1 TRBV12-3/TRBV12-4 TGTGCCAGCAGGGCTAGCGGGCGTTCCTACAATGAGCAGTTCTTC CASRASGRSYNEQFF
many NA TRBJ2-1 TRBV7-6 TGTGCCAGCAGCTTAGGGGCTAGTACCAATGAGCAGTTCTTC CASSLGASTNEQFF
NA TRBD1 TRBJ2-7 TRBV25-1 TGTGCCAGCAGTAGAACAGGGGCTATTTCCTACGAGCAGTACTTC CASSRTGAISYEQYF
NA NA TRBJ2-1 TRBV30 TGTGCCTGGTTTCTGGACACCTACAATGAGCAGTTCTTC CAWFLDTYNEQFF
NA NA TRBJ2-2 TRBV11-2 TGTGCCAGCAGCTTTTCCACCGGGGAGCTGTTTTTT CASSFSTGELFF
NA NA TRBJ1-2 TRBV11-2 TGTGCCAGCAGCCCCTCAACTAACTATGGCTACACCTTC CASSPSTNYGYTF
few TRBD1 TRBJ1-6 TRBV11-3 TGTGCCAGCAGCTTGACAGGGCCTAATTCACCCCTCCACTTT CASSLTGPNSPLHF
NA TRBD1 TRBJ2-4 TRBV11-3 TGTGCCAGCAGCTACGACAGGGGAATTCAGTACTTC CASSYDRGIQYF
few NA TRBJ1-2 TRBV28 TGTGCCAGCAGTCCTCAGGACGGATATGGCTACACCTTC CASSPQDGYGYTF
few NA TRBJ2-1 TRBV27 TGTGCCAGCAGTTTATCGATAAGGGGACTCCGGAGGTTTGAGCAGTTCTTC CASSLSIRGLRRFEQFF
many NA TRBJ2-7 TRBV9 TGTGCCAGCAGCGAGGGGGGGACCCGATCCTACGAGCAGTACTTC CASSEGGTRSYEQYF